A single sample gave rise to the 4 T cell receptor beta chains below, sequenced in a study of cytomegalovirus exposure and HLA in healthy donors. PCR amplification relied on 60 Vbeta primers (plus 13 Jbeta primers). Produced via immunoSEQ multiplex PCR; TCRdb's table is partial and in-frame only. The top ten hold about 20% of the sample, which has 60,000 to 95,000 clones, roughly 88% seen once. Material for sequencing was PBMCs. The receptors shown here come from a man aged 70 or older in good health and CMV-seropositive.

The CDR3 sequence is CASSIMGRGNEQYF. In DNA form, the CDR3 reads TGTGCCAGTAGTATAATGGGGAGAGGGAACGAGCAGTACTTC. The V gene is TRBV19, the J gene TRBJ2-7, with D maybe TRBD2 (5 bases). Germline V lookup: CDR1 LNHDA, CDR2 SQIVND (reference sequence). This CDR3 is 14 amino acids long. The ends were cut back, 2 bases at V and 5 bases at J, with 13 bases in the middle.

V usage is TRBV6-5 and J usage is TRBJ2-1; TRBD2 agrees at 16 bases. This CDR3 comprises 15 residues. V gave up 4 bases and J gave up 8 bases; unmatched junction bases: 2. Germline V CDR1 and CDR2: MNHEY, SVGAGI. CDR3 sequence reads: CASSSGLAGGHEQFF. CDR3 DNA: TGTGCCAGCAGTTCGGGACTAGCGGGGGGGCATGAGCAGTTCTTC.

The rearrangement uses TRBV7-8 and TRBJ2-5, with D perhaps TRBD1 (6 bases). The CDR3 length is 14 residues. Per the germline V gene, CDR1 is SGHVS and CDR2 is FQNEAQ. V was clipped by 5 bases and J by 5 bases, with 15 bases between them. The CDR3 nucleotides are TGTGCCAGCAGCCCGAACAGGGTAGTCGAGACCCAGTACTTC. This codes for CASSPNRVVETQYF.

V is TRBV7-9 and J is TRBJ2-3; 8 nucleotides align to TRBD1. Germline loops: CDR1 SEHNR, CDR2 FQNEAQ (reference sequence). This CDR3 has 15 residues. The V gene end was trimmed by 5 bases and the J gene end by 0 bases; junction bases not matched to a gene: 4. The CDR3: CASSTDRGSTDTQYF. In DNA, the CDR3 is TGTGCCAGCAGCACCGACAGGGGAAGCACAGATACGCAGTATTTT.